This T cell receptor beta chain originates from a study of Ad26.COV2.S vaccination and SARS-CoV-2 variants. Study details: Into the muscle, Ad26.COV2.S was dosed once or twice, 56 days apart.

Described treatment: roughly 19 received Ad26.COV2.S at low or high dose, single or two shots; roughly five received placebo; per-sample allocation not given. Sampling occurred on day 63 after the first vaccine or placebo injection. Expressing Wuhan-strain SARS-CoV-2 spike, an Ad26 vector served as the vaccine. Generated by immunoSEQ multiplex PCR, the TCRdb table keeps only in-frame clones and is missing some. The table shows over 300,000 clones, with 83% occurring only once. The V gene lost 3 bases and the J gene lost 0 bases, with 11 bases spanning the gap. This CDR3 spans 15 amino acids. CDR1 WSHSY and CDR2 SAAADI come from the germline V gene. As concerns this clone: What it binds is not known.

Study-wide results and limits: Vaccinees displayed broader spike-specific TCR repertoires than placebo recipients. Across vaccine and placebo recipients, the breadth of non-spike TCRs was similar.

The material sequenced was peripheral blood, taken in a trial of Ad26.COV2.S vaccine versus placebo. This TCR was recovered from a person aged 18-65 years who received the Ad26.COV2.S COVID-19 vaccine or a placebo. The genes are TRBV10-2 and TRBJ1-2; tentative D call: TRBD1 (5 bases). DNA of the CDR3: TGCGCCAGCAGTGACCCCCAGGGAACTAACTATGGCTACACCTTC. Amino acid sequence: CASSDPQGTNYGYTF.